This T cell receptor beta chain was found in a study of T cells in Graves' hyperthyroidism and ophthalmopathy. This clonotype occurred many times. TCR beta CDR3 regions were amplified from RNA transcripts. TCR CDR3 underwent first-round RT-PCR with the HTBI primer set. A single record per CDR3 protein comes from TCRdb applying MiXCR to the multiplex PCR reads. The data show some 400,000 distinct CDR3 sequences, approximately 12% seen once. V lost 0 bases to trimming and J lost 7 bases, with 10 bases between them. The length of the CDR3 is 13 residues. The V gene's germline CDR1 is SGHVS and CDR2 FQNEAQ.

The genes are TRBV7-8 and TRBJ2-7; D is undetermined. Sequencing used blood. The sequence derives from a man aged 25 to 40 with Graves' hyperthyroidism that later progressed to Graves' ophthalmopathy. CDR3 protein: CASSLALLGEQYF. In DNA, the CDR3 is TGTGCCAGCAGCTTAGCACTTTTGGGGGAGCAGTACTTC.